This entry features one TCR beta chain sequence. Germline V gives CDR1 MNHEY, CDR2 SVGAGI. The V segment lost 2 bases and the J segment 2 bases; nucleotides outside the gene matches: 7. CDR3 length: 16 amino acids. The source of the sample is a study of blood T cell repertoires in COVID-19. Whole-study context: The United States, Italy and Spain provided the acute and convalescent COVID-19 samples. In each case, the material was cDNA or gDNA derived from T cells, B-cell-depleted T cells, or PBMCs.

TCRdb's table, derived via immunoSEQ multiplex PCR, lists solely in-frame clones and lacks some. Of some 100,000 clones listed, about nine tenths are singletons. Material for sequencing was peripheral blood. The receptor was isolated from a man between 45 and 60 years old with acute or convalescent COVID-19. The V and J genes are TRBV6-5 and TRBJ2-5; 8 nucleotides line up with TRBD1. The CDR3 bases are TGTGCCAGCAGTTACGCGGCAGGGGGCAGGCAAGAGACCCAGTACTTC. This translates into CASSYAAGGRQETQYF.